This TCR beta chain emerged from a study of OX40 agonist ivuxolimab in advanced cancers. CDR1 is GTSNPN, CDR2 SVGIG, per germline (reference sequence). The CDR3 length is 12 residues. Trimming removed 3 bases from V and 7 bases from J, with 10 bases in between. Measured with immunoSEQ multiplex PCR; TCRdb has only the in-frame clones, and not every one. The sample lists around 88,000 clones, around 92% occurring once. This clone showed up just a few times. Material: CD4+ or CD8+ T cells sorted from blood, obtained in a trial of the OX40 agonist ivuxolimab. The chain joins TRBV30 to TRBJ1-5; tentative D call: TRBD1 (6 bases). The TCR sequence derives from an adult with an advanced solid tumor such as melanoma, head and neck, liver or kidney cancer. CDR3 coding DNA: TGTGCCTGGAGCCCAGGGGAACAGCCCCAGCATTTT. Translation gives CAWSPGEQPQHF.